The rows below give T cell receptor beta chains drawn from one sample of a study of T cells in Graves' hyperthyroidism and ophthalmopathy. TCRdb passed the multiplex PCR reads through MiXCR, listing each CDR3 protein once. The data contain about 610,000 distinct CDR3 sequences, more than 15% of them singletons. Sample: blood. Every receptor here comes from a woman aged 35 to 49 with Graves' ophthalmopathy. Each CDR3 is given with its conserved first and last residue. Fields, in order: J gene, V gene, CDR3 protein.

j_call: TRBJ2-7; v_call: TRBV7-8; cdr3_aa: CASRTRLAGGGEQYF
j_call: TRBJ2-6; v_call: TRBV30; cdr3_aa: CAWRWGSGGANVLTF
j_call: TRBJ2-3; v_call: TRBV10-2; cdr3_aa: CASTGSAGADTQYF
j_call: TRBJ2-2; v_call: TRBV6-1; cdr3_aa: CASCRLAGGNTGELFF
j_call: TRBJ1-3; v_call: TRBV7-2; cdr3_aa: CASSPYLGNTIYF
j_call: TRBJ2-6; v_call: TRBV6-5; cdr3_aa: CASSALAGANVLTF
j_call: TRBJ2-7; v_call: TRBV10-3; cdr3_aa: CAASAAGGYEQYF
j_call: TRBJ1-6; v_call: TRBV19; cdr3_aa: CASTSDRPSNSPLHF
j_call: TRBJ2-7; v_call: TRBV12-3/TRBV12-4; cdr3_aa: CASSFTTHSRYEQYF
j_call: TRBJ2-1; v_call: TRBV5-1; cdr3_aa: CASSAGSAGVGNEQFF
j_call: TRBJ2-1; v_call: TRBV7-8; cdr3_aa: CASSRGGPSYNEQFF
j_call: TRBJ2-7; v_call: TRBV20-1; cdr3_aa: CSARDPLGGPYEQYF
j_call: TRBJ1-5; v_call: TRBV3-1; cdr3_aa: CASSQDWGGDQPQHF
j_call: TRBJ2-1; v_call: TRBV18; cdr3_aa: CASSPPTDDLRGNEQFF
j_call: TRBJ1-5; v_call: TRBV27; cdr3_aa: CASSSSGSNQPQHF
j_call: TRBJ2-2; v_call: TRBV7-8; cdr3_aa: CASELGANTGELFF
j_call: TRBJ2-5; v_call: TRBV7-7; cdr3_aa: CASSRAPGETQYF